This passage covers 19 T cell receptor beta chains from one sample sequenced in a study of shared clonotypes between healthy human individuals. Sequencing was performed with immunoSEQ multiplex PCR; in TCRdb, only in-frame clones are kept and a portion is missing. The sample carries some 1,400,000 clones, roughly 96% recorded once. The sample taken for sequencing was naive CD4+ T cells sorted from blood. Specified subset: CD45RA+ positively selected. These receptors were obtained from a man aged 25-40 years in good health.

The chain carries TRBV28 and TRBJ2-5; 8 bases agree with TRBD2. In germline, CDR1 is MDHEN, CDR2 SYDVKM. After removal of 10 bases from V and 1 base from J, the junction contained 5 bases not matched to a gene. The CDR3 runs to 13 residues. CDR3 loop: CATGGAFQETQYF. The CDR3 region has the DNA TGTGCCACCGGGGGGGCCTTCCAAGAGACCCAGTACTTC.

V gene TRBV11-2 combines with J gene TRBJ1-2; 7 bases agree with TRBD1. Trimming at V came to 1 base and at J to 2 bases, leaving 1 base not matched to a gene. The germline CDR1 and CDR2 sequences are SGHAT and FQNNGV. The CDR3 length is 14 residues. The CDR3 DNA reads TGTGCCAGCAGCTTAGTGGGACAGAACTATGGCTACACCTTC. Translating it yields CASSLVGQNYGYTF. Using reference TRBV11-2 and TRBJ1-2 for the parts outside the CDR3, the full variable domain is EAGVAQSPRYKIIEKRQSVAFWCNPISGHATLYWYQQILGQGPKLLIQFQNNGVVDDSQLPKDRFSAERLKGVDSTLKIQPAKLEDSAVYLCASSLVGQNYGYTFGSGTRLTVV.

This sequence joins TRBV5-6 and TRBJ2-7; D unclear. The V end lost 6 bases, the J end lost 0 bases, and 13 bases lay between the germline ends. Germline loops: CDR1 SGHDT, CDR2 YYEEEE. This CDR3 is 14 amino acids long. The CDR3 is CASKFRPNSYEQYF. Written as DNA, the CDR3 is TGTGCCAGCAAATTCAGGCCCAACTCCTACGAGCAGTACTTC. The entire variable domain, with the rest obtained from reference TRBV5-6 and TRBJ2-7, is as follows: DAGVTQSPTHLIKTRGQQVTLRCSPKSGHDTVSWYQQALGQGPQFIFQYYEEEERQRGNFPDRFSGHQFPNYSSELNVNALLLGDSALYLCASKFRPNSYEQYFGPGTRLTVT.

The chain combines TRBV5-8 with TRBJ1-1; TRBD1 might be the D (5 bases). The germline CDR1 and CDR2 sequences are SGHTS and YDEGEE. Trimming took 4 bases from V and 11 from J, leaving 21 bases between them. The CDR3 is 14 amino acids. In DNA form, the CDR3 reads TGTGCCAGCAGCCGGGGAGGGGCGGGGAGTGAGGCTTTCTTT. Encoded protein: CASSRGGAGSEAFF.

A single count supports this clone. V is TRBV30 and J is TRBJ1-4; no firm D call. Per germline, CDR1 GTSNPN and CDR2 SVGIG (reference sequence). The CDR3 is 13 amino acids. V was clipped by 7 bases and J by 0 bases, with 9 bases between them. The CDR3 nucleotides read TGTGCCTCCCTGGGGACAACTAATGAAAAACTGTTTTTT. This codes for CASLGTTNEKLFF.

The chain joins TRBV5-6 to TRBJ2-7, with TRBD1 matching 7 bases. The CDR3 spans 14 residues. J was trimmed by 2 bases and V by 5 bases; bases with no gene match: 7. CDR1 SGHDT and CDR2 YYEEEE come from the germline V gene. The CDR3 spells CASRPGQRPYEQYF. DNA of the CDR3: TGTGCCAGCAGGCCGGGACAGAGACCCTACGAGCAGTACTTC.

This chain uses TRBV2 with TRBJ2-5, with D possibly being TRBD2 (6 bases). The V gene lost 11 bases and the J gene lost 5 bases, with 9 bases spanning the gap. The CDR3 contains 10 residues. Germline CDR1 SNHLY, CDR2 FYNNEI. CDR3 in DNA: TGTGCCCGTGGGAGGGAGACCCAGTACTTC. The encoded protein is CARGRETQYF. Complete variable domain (other parts from reference TRBV2 and TRBJ2-5): EPEVTQTPSHQVTQMGQEVILRCVPISNHLYFYWYRQILGQKVEFLVSFYNNEISEKSEIFDDQFSVERPDGSNFTLKIRSTKLEDSAMYFCARGRETQYFGPGTRLLVL.

The J gene is TRBJ1-1, the V gene TRBV7-3; D is unclear. This CDR3 spans 15 amino acids. V was shortened by 2 bases and J by 9 bases, with 19 bases between the two germline ends. The V gene's germline CDR1 is SGHTA and CDR2 FQGTGA. CDR3 nucleotide sequence: TGTGCCAGCAGCTTATTCTTACAAAACTCGGGCCAAGCTTTCTTT. Translated: CASSLFLQNSGQAFF. Using reference TRBV7-3 and TRBJ1-1 for the parts outside the CDR3, the full variable domain is GAGVSQTPSNKVTEKGKYVELRCDPISGHTALYWYRQSLGQGPEFLIYFQGTGAADDSGLPNDRFFAVRPEGSVSTLKIQRTERGDSAVYLCASSLFLQNSGQAFFGQGTRLTVV.

This chain uses TRBV28 with TRBJ1-2; D is ambiguous. This CDR3 has 14 amino acids. Trimming took 5 bases from V and 3 from J, leaving 13 bases between them. Germline V gene lookup returns CDR1 MDHEN and CDR2 SYDVKM. CDR3 protein: CASSILGGHYGYTF. CDR3 nucleotides: TGTGCCAGCAGTATCCTAGGTGGGCACTATGGCTACACCTTC.

This rearrangement joins TRBV7-2 to TRBJ2-3, with 14 bases identical to TRBD2. This CDR3 is 17 amino acids long. Germline trimming cut 5 bases from V and 6 bases from J; bases unmatched to any gene: 10. Germline assignment: CDR1 SGHTA and CDR2 FQGNSA. CDR3: CASSISGTSGGQDTQYF. CDR3 sequence (DNA): TGTGCCAGCAGCATTTCCGGGACTAGCGGGGGTCAGGATACGCAGTATTTT.

CDR3 in DNA: TGTGCCAGCAGCCTCCCTGGGGGAGAGCAGTTCTTC. Translating gives CASSLPGGEQFF. The chain joins TRBV9 to TRBJ2-1; D may match TRBD1 or TRBD2 (5 bases each). Trimming took 4 bases from V and 10 from J, leaving 12 bases between them. The V gene's germline CDR1 is SGDLS and CDR2 YYNGEE. The CDR3 is 12 amino acids.

The V call is TRBV2, the J call TRBJ2-1; 11 bases map to TRBD1. Germline V gene sequence: CDR1 SNHLY, CDR2 FYNNEI. The V gene end was trimmed by 5 bases and the J gene end by 15 bases; junction bases not matched to a gene: 6. The CDR3 is 12 residues long. The CDR3, as DNA: TGTGCCAGCAGTAGGACAGGGGGCGCCGGGTTCTTC. Its translation: CASSRTGGAGFF.

This chain uses TRBV7-8 with TRBJ2-5; D gene unclear. CDR3 size: 13 residues. The V gene lost 5 bases and the J gene lost 4 bases, with 11 bases spanning the gap. Germline-derived CDR1 and CDR2 are SGHVS and FQNEAQ. Here the CDR3 DNA reads TGTGCCAGCAGCCTGCCACGAGGAGAGACCCAGTACTTC. Its protein product is CASSLPRGETQYF.

The chain employs TRBV6-6 and TRBJ2-1; the D gene is possibly TRBD1 (5 bases). Germline V gene lookup returns CDR1 MNHNY and CDR2 SVGAGI (reference sequence). Trimming removed 2 bases from V and 5 bases from J, with 10 bases in between. The CDR3 covers 14 residues. The CDR3 protein is CASSYHTGNNEQFF. The CDR3 DNA is TGTGCCAGCAGTTACCATACAGGAAACAATGAGCAGTTCTTC.

The chain couples TRBV25-1 to TRBJ2-1; a possible D gene is TRBD2 (5 bases). This CDR3 spans 14 amino acids. Trimming shortened V by 2 bases and J by 7 bases, and 12 bases separated the two germline ends. Germline V gene sequence: CDR1 MGHDK, CDR2 SYGVNS. The CDR3: CASSEEGPWNEQFF. Written as DNA, the CDR3 is TGTGCCAGCAGTGAAGAGGGCCCCTGGAATGAGCAGTTCTTC. Filled out from reference TRBV25-1 and TRBJ2-1, the complete variable domain reads EADIYQTPRYLVIGTGKKITLECSQTMGHDKMYWYQQDPGMELHLIHYSYGVNSTEKGDLSSESTVSRIRTEHFPLTLESARPSHTSQYLCASSEEGPWNEQFFGPGTRLTVL.

The rearrangement joins TRBV11-2 to TRBJ2-1; 8 nucleotides match TRBD2. Germline values: CDR1 SGHAT, CDR2 FQNNGV. V dropped 4 bases and J dropped 0; count of bases not matched to a gene: 8. The CDR3 has 17 amino acids. CDR3 in amino acids: CASSSRTSRSSYNEQFF. CDR3 DNA: TGTGCCAGCAGCTCCAGGACTAGCAGGAGCTCCTACAATGAGCAGTTCTTC.

V and J are TRBV28 and TRBJ2-7; D remains unclear. The CDR3 runs 15 residues. Per the germline V gene, CDR1 is MDHEN and CDR2 is SYDVKM. Trimming removed 5 bases at V and 3 bases at J, with 17 bases between. Here the CDR3 reads CASSPPEIYDYEQYF. The CDR3 DNA reads TGTGCCAGCAGTCCACCCGAGATTTACGACTACGAGCAGTACTTC.

The chain is built from TRBV2 and TRBJ2-7, with D tentatively TRBD1 (6 bases). Deletions cut 6 bases from V and 2 bases from J, with 11 bases between. This CDR3 spans 13 amino acids. CDR1 is SNHLY and CDR2 is FYNNEI in the germline V gene. The CDR3 here is CASSAQGPYEQYF. The CDR3, as DNA: TGTGCCAGCAGCGCTCAGGGGCCCTACGAGCAGTACTTC. The full variable domain, in which reference TRBV2 and TRBJ2-7 provide the parts outside the CDR3, is EPEVTQTPSHQVTQMGQEVILRCVPISNHLYFYWYRQILGQKVEFLVSFYNNEISEKSEIFDDQFSVERPDGSNFTLKIRSTKLEDSAMYFCASSAQGPYEQYFGPGTRLTVT.

As concerns this clone: One end of the junction does not line up with germline, which may come from a read error. The CDR3 reads CASSYSTEQGNF. CDR3 sequence (DNA): TGTGCCAGCAGTTACTCGACTGAACAGGGCAACTTC. The rearrangement links TRBV6-6 to TRBJ2-7, with D perhaps TRBD1 (6 bases). From germline, CDR1 is MNHNY and CDR2 SVGAGI (reference sequence). CDR3 length: 12 residues.